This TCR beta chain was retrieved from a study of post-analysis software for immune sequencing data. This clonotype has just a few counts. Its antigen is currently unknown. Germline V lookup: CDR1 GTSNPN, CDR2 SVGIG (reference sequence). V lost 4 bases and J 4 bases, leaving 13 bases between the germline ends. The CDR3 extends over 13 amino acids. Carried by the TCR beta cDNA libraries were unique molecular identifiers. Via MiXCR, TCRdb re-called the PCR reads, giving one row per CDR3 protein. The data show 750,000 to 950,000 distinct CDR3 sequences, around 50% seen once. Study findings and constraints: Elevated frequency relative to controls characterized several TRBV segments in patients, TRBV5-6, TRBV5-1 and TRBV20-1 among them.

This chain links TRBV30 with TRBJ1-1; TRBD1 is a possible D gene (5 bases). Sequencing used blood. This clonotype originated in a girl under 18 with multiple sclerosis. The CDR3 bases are TGTGCCTGGACAGGGTGGGATGGCACTGAAGCTTTCTTT. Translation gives CAWTGWDGTEAFF.